One sample yielded the 9 T cell receptor beta chains listed below, sequenced in a study of blood T cells in healthy people across ages. A second PCR of about 7 to 12 cycles used a sample-barcoded 5' primer and a J-beta primer mix. Each CDR3 protein gets one entry after TCRdb re-called the 5' RACE reads with MiXCR. The table has about 650,000 distinct CDR3 sequences, approximately 52% seen once. Sequencing was carried out using blood. The receptor source for this set is an elderly woman in good health.

The CDR3 sequence is CASSADLRGTQYF. For the CDR3, the DNA is TGTGCCAGCAGTGCCGACCTTCGAGGGACCCAGTACTTC. V and J are TRBV2 and TRBJ2-5, with D unclear. This CDR3 is 13 amino acids long. Trimming left V 4 bases short and J 7 bases short, with 13 bases between. Germline V gives CDR1 SNHLY, CDR2 FYNNEI.

This clonotype was seen a few times. The rearrangement links TRBV11-1 to TRBJ2-7; the match to TRBD1 covers 9 bases. This CDR3 contains 17 residues. From germline, CDR1 is SGHAT and CDR2 FQDESV (reference sequence). V was clipped by 5 bases and J by 3 bases; unmatched bases: 14. CDR3 residues: CASSLAGTGWDHYEQYF. The CDR3 nucleotides are TGTGCCAGCAGCCTCGCCGGGACAGGGTGGGACCACTACGAGCAGTACTTC.

The CDR3 coding sequence is TGTGCCAGCAGTTTCAGTCAACGAAATACGAAGACCCAGTACTTC. Protein: CASSFSQRNTKTQYF. V gene TRBV12-3 or TRBV12-4 combines with J gene TRBJ2-5; D remains ambiguous. Trimming cost V 3 bases and J 6 bases, with 17 bases left between them. This CDR3 region has 15 residues.

The chain combines TRBV6-6 with TRBJ2-6; no clear D gene. This CDR3 has 16 amino acids. The germline CDR1 and CDR2 sequences are MNHNY and SVGAGI (reference sequence). Trimming took off 4 bases at V and 3 bases at J, with 13 bases between the two ends. The CDR3 reads CASSSTDTLGANVLTF. The CDR3 DNA follows: TGTGCCAGCAGTTCCACCGACACCCTTGGGGCCAACGTCCTGACTTTC.

This clonotype showed up just a few times. The chain recombines TRBV21-1 with TRBJ2-5; TRBD1, the table's D call, lacks a check against the DNA. The DNA end is more similar to TRBJ2-7, so the J call may be wrong. TRBV21-1 is deemed a pseudogene. This CDR3 region has 15 residues. CDR3 nucleotides: TGTGCCAGCAGCAGGGGGAAAAACTTGCCCTACGAGCAGTACTTC. This encodes CASSRGKNLPYEQYF.

Regarding this clonotype: A much larger clone is a single base away; this may be a read error. The CDR3 is CASSSVGGADETQYF. The CDR3 DNA is TGTGCCAGCAGCTCCGTCGGTGGGGCGGATGAGACCCAGTACTTC. This sequence joins TRBV12-3 or TRBV12-4 and TRBJ2-5; TRBD1 might be the D (5 bases). Between the trimmed V and J ends, which lost 6 bases and 5 bases, there was a span of 19 bases. This CDR3 has 15 amino acids.

Many counts were recorded for this clonotype. This chain connects TRBV25-1 to TRBJ2-1, with D possibly matching TRBD2 (6 bases). The CDR3 sequence is 15 residues long. Germline V gives CDR1 MGHDK, CDR2 SYGVNS. V lost 2 bases to trimming and J lost 3 bases, with 11 bases between them. The CDR3 loop is CASSEGDFDYNEQFF. CDR3 in DNA: TGTGCCAGCAGTGAAGGGGACTTCGACTACAATGAGCAGTTCTTC.

This clonotype has a count of ten or more. The rearrangement joins TRBV11-2 to TRBJ2-1; 7 bases line up with TRBD2. Germline V gene lookup returns CDR1 SGHAT and CDR2 FQNNGV. The ends lost 5 bases at V and 2 bases at J; junction bases unmatched: 15. This CDR3 is built from 18 residues. The CDR3 bases are TGTGCCAGCAGCCCCCTGAGGCAGCTAGCGGTAACCTACAATGAGCAGTTCTTC. Translating gives CASSPLRQLAVTYNEQFF.

This CDR3 reads CASSALPSGDLYNEQFF. For the CDR3, the DNA is TGTGCCAGCAGTGCGCTGCCTAGCGGGGACCTATACAATGAGCAGTTCTTC. The chain carries TRBV6-1 and TRBJ2-1; TRBD2 matches at 9 bases. Losses at the gene ends were 4 bases for V and 4 bases for J; bases not matched to a gene: 11. The CDR3 sequence is 17 residues long. Per germline, CDR1 MNHNS and CDR2 SASEGT.